Below, 18 T cell receptor beta chains from the same sample are listed, as sequenced in a study of T cells in Graves' hyperthyroidism and ophthalmopathy. RNA transcripts yielded amplified TCR beta CDR3 regions. The HTBI primer set served for first-round RT-PCR of the TCR CDR3. TCRdb itself ran the multiplex PCR reads through MiXCR, one entry per CDR3 protein. The table has 600,000 or so distinct CDR3 sequences, roughly 15% seen once. Material: blood. The receptors stem from a woman in her forties or fifties with Graves' ophthalmopathy.

Ten or more counts support this clonotype. The rearrangement links TRBV11-2 to TRBJ1-6; 7 bases are a match to TRBD1. CDR3 length: 17 amino acids. The germline V gene has CDR1 SGHAT and CDR2 FQNNGV. V shed 2 bases, J shed 6 bases, and the junction held 10 bases outside the gene matches. The CDR3 DNA sequence: TGTGCCAGCAGCTTACCGGGACAGTCCGTGATTAATTCACCCCTCCACTTT. This sequence encodes CASSLPGQSVINSPLHF. Looking up the rest from reference TRBV11-2 and TRBJ1-6 gives the full variable domain: EAGVAQSPRYKIIEKRQSVAFWCNPISGHATLYWYQQILGQGPKLLIQFQNNGVVDDSQLPKDRFSAERLKGVDSTLKIQPAKLEDSAVYLCASSLPGQSVINSPLHFGNGTRLTVT.

This chain's CDR3 is CASSYSVQDPYILQFF. Here the CDR3 DNA reads TGTGCCAGCAGTTACTCGGTACAGGACCCCTACATATTGCAGTTCTTC. The rearrangement joins TRBV6-2 or TRBV6-3 to TRBJ2-1, with a tentative D call TRBD1 (5 bases). CDR3 size: 16 residues. The V end was cut by 0 bases, the J end by 12 bases, with 21 bases between. The germline gives CDR1 MNHEY, CDR2 SVGEGT.

This chain links TRBV18 with TRBJ2-1; 7 nucleotides agree with TRBD1. Germline CDR1 and CDR2: KGHSH and LQKENI. The CDR3 length is 17 residues. Trimming at V came to 3 bases and at J to 0 bases, leaving 8 bases not matched to a gene. CDR3 DNA sequence: TGTGCCAGCTCACCTCCAGAAGGGGGCAGCTCCTACAATGAGCAGTTCTTC. Translating gives CASSPPEGGSSYNEQFF.

This clonotype was found many times. This chain uses TRBV3-1 with TRBJ1-4; the D gene is possibly TRBD1 (5 bases). CDR1 is LGHDT, CDR2 YNNKEL, per germline (reference sequence). This CDR3 spans 15 amino acids. V was trimmed by 4 bases and J by 4 bases, leaving 13 bases between them. The CDR3 DNA reads as TGTGCCAGCAGCCCCACCGGGGCCATTAATGAAAAACTGTTTTTT. Encoded protein: CASSPTGAINEKLFF.

This clonotype was seen repeatedly, ten times or more. The chain couples TRBV9 to TRBJ2-1, with 8 bases aligning to TRBD2. With V trimmed by 0 bases and J by 0 bases, 5 bases remained unmatched. Germline V lookup: CDR1 SGDLS, CDR2 YYNGEE. The CDR3 runs to 17 residues. CDR3 in DNA: TGTGCCAGCAGCGTAGGAATAGCGGGAAGCTCCTACAATGAGCAGTTCTTC. This codes for CASSVGIAGSSYNEQFF.

As regards this clonotype: Given a much more abundant clone one base away, this may be a read error. The V and J genes are TRBV30 and TRBJ2-2; no firm D call. Germline loops: CDR1 GTSNPN, CDR2 SVGIG (reference sequence). CDR3 length: 12 amino acids. Trimming took off 4 bases at V and 6 bases at J, with 9 bases between the two ends. Here the CDR3 reads CAWTPHAGELFF. The CDR3 coding sequence is TGTGCCTGGACGCCGCACGCCGGGGAGCTGTTTTTT. Variable domain in full (rest from reference TRBV30 and TRBJ2-2): SQTIHQWPATLVQPVGSPLSLECTVEGTSNPNLYWYRQAAGRGLQLLFYSVGIGQISSEVPQNLSASRPQDRQFILSSKKLLLSDSGFYLCAWTPHAGELFFGEGSRLTVL.

This chain uses TRBV10-3 with TRBJ2-5; the D call may be TRBD1 or TRBD2 (5 bases each). With 6 bases removed from V and 5 bases from J, the gap between germline ends came to 13 bases. CDR1 and CDR2 from the germline V gene are ENHRY and SYGVKD. This CDR3 spans 13 amino acids. In DNA form, the CDR3 reads TGTGCCATCAGGAGGGACCTTGGGGAGACCCAGTACTTC. Translating gives CAIRRDLGETQYF.

V gene TRBV5-6 combines with J gene TRBJ2-1, with D maybe TRBD1 (6 bases). The germline gives CDR1 SGHDT, CDR2 YYEEEE. This CDR3 has 13 amino acids. Trimming stripped 2 bases from V and 8 bases from J, with 11 bases between. The CDR3 loop is CASSLLQGYEQFF. CDR3 in DNA: TGTGCCAGCAGCTTATTACAGGGTTATGAGCAGTTCTTC.

This clonotype was seen at least ten times. This chain joins TRBV7-2 and TRBJ2-5; TRBD2 matches at 11 bases. Trimming at V came to 5 bases and at J to 13 bases, leaving 12 bases not matched to a gene. Germline lookup yields CDR1 SGHTA and CDR2 FQGNSA. This CDR3 is built from 14 residues. The CDR3 loop is CASSGGLAGLVWYF. CDR3 DNA sequence: TGTGCCAGCAGCGGCGGACTAGCGGGTCTGGTTTGGTACTTC.

This clonotype was recorded at least ten times. This chain links TRBV18 with TRBJ2-1, with no clear D. The germline V gene encodes CDR1 KGHSH and CDR2 LQKENI. This CDR3 is 13 amino acids long. With 4 bases removed from V and 8 bases from J, the gap between germline ends came to 12 bases. CDR3 in amino acids: CASSLDHLDEQFF. The CDR3 nucleotides read TGTGCCAGCTCACTGGACCACCTCGATGAGCAGTTCTTC.

This clonotype was counted between two and nine times. The chain joins TRBV14 to TRBJ1-5, with D perhaps matching TRBD1 (5 bases). Germline V gene data show CDR1 as SGHDN and CDR2 as FVKESK. The CDR3 is made up of 21 amino acids. V lost 4 bases and J lost 2, with 30 bases in between. CDR3 nucleotides: TGTGCCAGCAGCCCCCTCCCATCCGGGACTTTGCATTCTAATGGCAATCAGCCCCAGCATTTT. This sequence encodes CASSPLPSGTLHSNGNQPQHF.

This clonotype was picked up a small number of times. V and J are TRBV29-1 and TRBJ2-7; no clear D. V dropped 4 bases and J dropped 3 bases, with 13 bases sitting between them. The CDR3 covers 13 residues. From germline, CDR1 is SQVTM and CDR2 ANQGSEA. CDR3 loop: CSVAVGGVYEQYF. In DNA, the CDR3 is TGCAGCGTTGCGGTCGGTGGTGTCTACGAGCAGTACTTC.

Ten or more counts support this clonotype. The chain has TRBV11-2 and TRBJ2-2, with 7 nucleotides matching TRBD2. J was trimmed by 7 bases and V by 10 bases; bases with no gene match: 15. The germline V gene has CDR1 SGHAT and CDR2 FQNNGV. The CDR3 is 15 amino acids. CDR3 nucleotides: TGTGCCACTTCAAAGGGACTACACCGAGGCGGGGAGCTGTTTTTT. This codes for CATSKGLHRGGELFF.

This chain connects TRBV29-1 to TRBJ2-5; D call uncertain. V was clipped by 3 bases and J by 2 bases, with 13 bases between them. The CDR3 contains 14 residues. In germline, CDR1 is SQVTM, CDR2 ANQGSEA. CDR3 nucleotides: TGCAGCGTTGAGTTTTTGGCGGCTCAAGAGACCCAGTACTTC. It is translated as CSVEFLAAQETQYF.

This clonotype was observed many times. The chain uses TRBV2 and TRBJ2-1, with D tentatively TRBD2 (6 bases). The V gene's germline CDR1 is SNHLY and CDR2 FYNNEI. The CDR3 spans 15 residues. V was shortened by 3 bases and J by 3 bases, with 12 bases between the two germline ends. The CDR3 DNA sequence: TGTGCCAGCAGTGAGGGCGGGAATATCTACAATGAGCAGTTCTTC. Translation: CASSEGGNIYNEQFF.

This clonotype appeared many times. The chain links TRBV3-1 to TRBJ1-1; no definite D call. The germline gives CDR1 LGHDT, CDR2 YNNKEL (reference sequence). The length of the CDR3 is 12 residues. V was shortened by 1 base and J by 7 bases, with 7 bases between the two germline ends. The CDR3, as DNA: TGTGCCAGCAGCCAAGGCCACCGTGAAGCTTTCTTT. Its translation is CASSQGHREAFF.

The sample holds many counts of this clonotype. The rearrangement joins TRBV6-2 or TRBV6-3 to TRBJ2-2; 7 bases fit TRBD2. The trim removed 2 bases at V and 3 bases at J, leaving 9 bases unmatched. The CDR3 length is 17 residues. Germline CDR1 and CDR2: MNHEY and SVGEGT. The CDR3 sequence: CASSYPPGGADTGELFF. In DNA form, the CDR3 reads TGTGCCAGCAGTTACCCTCCGGGGGGTGCAGACACCGGGGAGCTGTTTTTT.

The CDR3 DNA reads as TGTGCCAGCAGTTATCCAGGGATGGACGGCTACACCTTC. Translated: CASSYPGMDGYTF. J is TRBJ1-2 and V is TRBV6-2 or TRBV6-3, with a tentative D call TRBD1 (5 bases). Germline V gene data show CDR1 as MNHEY and CDR2 as SVGEGT. Trimming took off 3 bases at V and 8 bases at J, with 13 bases between the two ends. The length of the CDR3 is 13 residues.